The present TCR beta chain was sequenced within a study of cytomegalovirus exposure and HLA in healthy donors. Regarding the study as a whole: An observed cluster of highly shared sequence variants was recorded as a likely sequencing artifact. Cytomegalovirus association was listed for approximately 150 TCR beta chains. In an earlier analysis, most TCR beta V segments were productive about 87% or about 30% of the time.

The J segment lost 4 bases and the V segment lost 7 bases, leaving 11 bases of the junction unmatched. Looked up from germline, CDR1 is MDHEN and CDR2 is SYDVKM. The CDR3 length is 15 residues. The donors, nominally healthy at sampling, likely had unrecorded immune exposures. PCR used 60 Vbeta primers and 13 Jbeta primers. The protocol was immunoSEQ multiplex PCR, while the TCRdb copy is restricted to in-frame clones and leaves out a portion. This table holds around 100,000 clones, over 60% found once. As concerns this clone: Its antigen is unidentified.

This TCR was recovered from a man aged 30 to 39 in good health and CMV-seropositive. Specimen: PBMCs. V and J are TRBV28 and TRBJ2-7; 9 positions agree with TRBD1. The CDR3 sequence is CASTSPGTGRYEQYF. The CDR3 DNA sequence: TGTGCCAGCACCTCCCCCGGGACAGGGAGGTACGAGCAGTACTTC.